This T cell receptor beta chain is drawn from a study of shared clonotypes between healthy human individuals. This clone was counted a few times. What it binds is not known. Unsorted samples drew genomic DNA from approximately 87 million PBMCs. Overall study results and limits: Few donors restricted represented genetic and exposure-history diversity.

Ten immunoSEQ deep assay plates were used to sequence unsorted PBMC DNA. Authors' methods: ImmunoSEQ output lacked quality scores and full-length reads, limiting matched filtering. Clones were read by immunoSEQ multiplex PCR, and TCRdb kept only the in-frame ones, dropping some. V and J calls and clone size come straight from that table; D and trimming were deduced from the DNA. The sample carries about 490,000 clones, 79% recorded once. Sequenced: PBMCs. The clonotype originates from a woman in her 40s in good health. Some clones in this sample may be carry-over from other donors' samples.

For the CDR3, the DNA is TGCGCCAGCAGCCACTTAGCGGGAGGGGACTACGAGCAGTACTTC. This gives the protein CASSHLAGGDYEQYF. The V and J genes are TRBV4-3 and TRBJ2-7, with TRBD2 matching 11 bases. V lost 3 bases, J lost 3 bases, and 4 bases stayed unmatched. The CDR3 contains 15 residues. CDR1 is LGHNA and CDR2 is YSLEER in the germline V gene.